Following are 10 T cell receptor beta chains from one sample sequenced in a study of T cells in Graves' hyperthyroidism and ophthalmopathy. TCR beta CDR3 sequences were amplified from RNA transcripts. The study used the HTBI primer set for a first-round RT-PCR of the TCR CDR3. Using its own MiXCR run on the multiplex PCR reads, TCRdb lists one record per CDR3 protein. The repertoire includes under 450,000 distinct CDR3 sequences, 15% to 17% of them detected once, and around 7.7% sits in the top ten. Sequenced input: blood. The receptor set was obtained from a woman aged 18 to 35 with Graves' hyperthyroidism.

This clonotype has ten or more counts. The chain links TRBV24-1 to TRBJ2-2, with D maybe TRBD1 (6 bases). CDR3 size: 17 residues. CDR1 KGHDR and CDR2 SFDVKD come from the germline V gene. Trimming left V 4 bases short and J 4 bases short, with 18 bases between. The CDR3 bases are TGTGCCACCAGTGAAAATCCGGGACACGGAGGCACCGGGGAGCTGTTTTTT. The encoded protein is CATSENPGHGGTGELFF.

This clonotype was detected many times. The chain recombines TRBV7-9 with TRBJ1-3; 9 bases agree with TRBD1. Germline V gene data show CDR1 as SEHNR and CDR2 as FQNEAQ (reference sequence). Trimming cost V 3 bases and J 6 bases; bases outside gene matches: 6. This CDR3 has 15 residues. The CDR3 loop reads CASSLGQGKENTIYF. CDR3 coding DNA: TGTGCCAGCAGCTTGGGACAGGGTAAAGAAAACACCATATATTTT.

This clonotype showed up many times. Here the CDR3 reads CASSRGGGRLETQYF. The CDR3 bases are TGTGCCAGCAGTCGGGGAGGTGGGAGGCTAGAGACCCAGTACTTC. The rearrangement links TRBV28 to TRBJ2-5, with a possible D match to TRBD2 (6 bases). Germline V gives CDR1 MDHEN, CDR2 SYDVKM. The CDR3 consists of 15 residues. Trimming cost V 5 bases and J 4 bases, with 17 bases left between them.

This clonotype was seen ten or more times. The rearrangement uses TRBV11-1 and TRBJ2-3, with TRBD2 identical over 12 bases. The CDR3 runs 16 residues. Trimming cost V 4 bases and J 5 bases; bases outside gene matches: 7. Germline V gene data show CDR1 as SGHAT and CDR2 as FQDESV (reference sequence). This CDR3 reads CASSSGLAGQVDTQYF. CDR3 nucleotides: TGTGCCAGCAGCTCAGGACTAGCGGGGCAGGTAGATACGCAGTATTTT.

This clonotype was seen repeatedly, ten times or more. The chain recombines TRBV5-8 with TRBJ1-1; D unclear. Germline lookup yields CDR1 SGHTS and CDR2 YDEGEE. The CDR3 covers 12 residues. Trimming stripped 5 bases from V and 7 bases from J, with 12 bases between. CDR3 DNA: TGTGCCAGCAGTTTAGGCAGGTTTGAAGCTTTCTTT. Translated: CASSLGRFEAFF.

The J gene is TRBJ1-3, the V gene TRBV3-1; perhaps TRBD1 as D (5 bases). Germline CDR1 reads LGHDT; CDR2 reads YNNKEL (reference sequence). The CDR3 has 15 amino acids. Trimming left V 1 base short and J 0 bases short, with 7 bases between. CDR3 coding DNA: TGTGCCAGCAGCCAAGCAGGGCACTCTGGAAACACCATATATTTT. This sequence encodes CASSQAGHSGNTIYF.

This clonotype was observed a few times. The chain joins TRBV6-1 to TRBJ1-2; no definite D call. The CDR3 loop spans 13 amino acids. Trimming pared 4 bases from V and 6 bases from J, leaving 12 bases between. Germline-derived CDR1 and CDR2 are MNHNS and SASEGT. For the CDR3, the DNA is TGTGCCAGCAGTGCCTTTTTACTTGATGGCTACACCTTC. Translation: CASSAFLLDGYTF.

This clonotype was counted at least ten times. CDR3 region: CASSSRTGGYEQYF. CDR3 DNA: TGTGCCAGCAGTTCCCGGACAGGGGGGTACGAGCAGTACTTC. The chain employs TRBV2 and TRBJ2-7; the match to TRBD1 covers 10 bases. V dropped 5 bases and J dropped 4; count of bases not matched to a gene: 5. The CDR3 runs 14 residues. The V gene's germline CDR1 is SNHLY and CDR2 FYNNEI.

This clonotype was picked up a small number of times. The gene calls are TRBV28 and TRBJ2-2, with 7 bases fitting TRBD2. CDR1 is MDHEN, CDR2 SYDVKM, per germline. The CDR3 covers 15 residues. After removal of 10 bases from V and 6 bases from J, the junction contained 14 bases not matched to a gene. CDR3 sequence reads: CANRFGGGTPGELFF. The CDR3 nucleotides read TGTGCCAACAGATTTGGGGGGGGGACCCCCGGGGAGCTGTTTTTT.

The chain joins TRBV11-1 to TRBJ2-5, with 10 positions matching TRBD1. The CDR3 contains 16 residues. The junction had 11 bases not matched to a gene; V was cut back by 5 bases and J by 5 bases. Germline CDR1 and CDR2: SGHAT and FQDESV (reference sequence). CDR3 in DNA: TGTGCCAGCAGCCTTGGGACAGGGGATGTTCGTGAGACCCAGTACTTC. Amino acids: CASSLGTGDVRETQYF.